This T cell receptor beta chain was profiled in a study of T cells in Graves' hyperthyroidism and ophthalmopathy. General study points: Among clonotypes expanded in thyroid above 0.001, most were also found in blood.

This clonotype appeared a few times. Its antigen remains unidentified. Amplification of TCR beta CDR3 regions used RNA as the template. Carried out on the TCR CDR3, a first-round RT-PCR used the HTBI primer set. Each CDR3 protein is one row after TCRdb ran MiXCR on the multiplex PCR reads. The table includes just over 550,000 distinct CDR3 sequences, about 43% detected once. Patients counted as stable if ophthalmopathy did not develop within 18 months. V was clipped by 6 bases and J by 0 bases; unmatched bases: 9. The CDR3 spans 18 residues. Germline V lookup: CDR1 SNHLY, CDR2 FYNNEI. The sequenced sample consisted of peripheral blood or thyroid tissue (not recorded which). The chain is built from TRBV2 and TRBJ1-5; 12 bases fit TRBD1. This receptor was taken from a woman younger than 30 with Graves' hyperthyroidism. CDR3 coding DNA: TGTGCCAGCAGGGGACAGGGGGCCTCCTTTCATAGCAATCAGCCCCAGCATTTT. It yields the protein CASRGQGASFHSNQPQHF.